This TCR beta chain comes out of a study of cytomegalovirus exposure and HLA in healthy donors. On the study more broadly: Previous work identified around 120 million unique TCR beta sequences from around 200 million T cells.

The germline gives CDR1 SGHNT, CDR2 YYREEE (reference sequence). Trimming cost V 4 bases and J 4 bases, with 8 bases left between them. The CDR3 spans 13 residues. PCR was performed using 60 Vbeta and 13 Jbeta primers. Profiled with immunoSEQ multiplex PCR; TCRdb holds only in-frame clones, not every one. Of around 140,000 clones detected, around four fifths appear once; the ten largest clones hold approximately 9.7%. The V and J genes are TRBV5-4 and TRBJ2-2; perhaps TRBD1 as D (5 bases). The material sequenced was PBMCs. The source of this sequence is a woman aged 60-75 years in good health and CMV-seropositive. CDR3 amino acids: CASSPQGTGELFF. CDR3 DNA: TGTGCCAGCAGCCCTCAGGGCACCGGGGAGCTGTTTTTT.